This T cell receptor beta chain derives from a study of blood T cell repertoires in COVID-19. Background on the study: The origin of the acute and convalescent COVID-19 samples was the United States, Italy and Spain. T cells, B-cell-depleted T cells, or PBMCs provided the cDNA or gDNA that served as material.

The CDR3 runs 15 residues. As originally analysed: From reference gene primer amplification, estimates of nucleated cell counts were derived. Generated by immunoSEQ multiplex PCR, the TCRdb table keeps only in-frame clones and is missing some. V and J calls and clone size are given by that table; D and trimming were obtained from the DNA. The sample gives 180,000 or so clones, 70% to 90% of which show up once; approximately 11% is in the top ten. Sequenced: peripheral blood. This receptor was obtained from a woman between 55 and 75 years old with COVID-19, enrolled during active disease. The chain recombines TRBV21-1 with TRBJ1-6. TRBV21-1 is assigned pseudogene status. The CDR3 spells CASSKISRGNSPLHF. The CDR3 region has the DNA TGTGCCAGCAGCAAAATAAGCAGAGGGAATTCACCCCTCCACTTT.